This T cell receptor (beta chain) came from a study of cytomegalovirus exposure and HLA in healthy donors. Study-wide results and caveats: In a later analysis, DRB1 alleles had the most associated TCRs; HLA-C alleles the fewest.

As for this clone: Its antigen is as yet unknown. The junction departs from germline at one end; a sequencing error may be responsible.

Use of 60 Vbeta and 13 Jbeta primers characterized the PCR. Clones were sequenced by immunoSEQ multiplex PCR, and TCRdb holds only the in-frame ones, with some missing. This sample has about 160,000 clones, with 79% found just once. CDR3 size: 16 residues. Germline lookup yields CDR1 LGHNA and CDR2 YNFKEQ. The sample consisted of PBMCs. The origin of this receptor is a middle-aged man in good health and CMV-seronegative. The genes are TRBV4-2 and TRBJ2-6, with a tentative D call TRBD1 (5 bases). The CDR3: CASSQEASSGANGLTF. CDR3 in DNA: TGTGCCAGCAGCCAAGAGGCGAGCTCTGGGGCCAACGGCCTGACTTTC.